This is a list of T cell receptor beta chains from one sample in a study of response to subunit inactivated influenza vaccine. TCRdb used MiXCR to reprocess the RT-PCR reads, holding one entry per CDR3 protein. The table has hundreds of thousands of distinct CDR3 sequences, 25% seen once. Here the sequenced sample was CD4+ T cells sorted from PBMCs, taken less than 6 days after vaccination. The receptors shown here come from a man aged 45-65 years who received an inactivated influenza vaccine. CDR3s leave out the opening cysteine and the closing phenylalanine or tryptophan. The D gene is left open where the match is weak.

d_call j_call v_call cdr3_aa
. TRBJ1-5 TRBV6-5 ASSYSSGAISPQH
. TRBJ2-1 TRBV19 ASSIVLGGSYNEQF
TRBD1 TRBJ2-3 TRBV2 ASRYQGTGIPDTQY
TRBD1 TRBJ2-7 TRBV6-2/TRBV6-3 ASRTDRGKAYEQY
. TRBJ2-1 TRBV24-1 ATSESWGRSYNEQF
. TRBJ2-7 TRBV18 ASSSAGIEQY
TRBD2 TRBJ2-2 TRBV3-1 ASSPGLAGGNGELF
TRBD2 TRBJ2-7 TRBV20-1 SARLAGVPKEQY
. TRBJ2-7 TRBV7-3 ASSLTLGGEQY
TRBD2 TRBJ2-4 TRBV4-1 ASSQYEREVLAKNIQY
TRBD2 TRBJ2-2 TRBV7-2 ASSLREGGELF
. TRBJ2-7 TRBV20-1 SAERGWSGGEQY
TRBD1 TRBJ2-5 TRBV5-5 ASSRGQGAETQY
. TRBJ1-5 TRBV6-2/TRBV6-3 ASNPRGGWRNQPQH
. TRBJ1-5 TRBV6-1 ASSESGFQPQH
. TRBJ2-5 TRBV7-9 ASSLVEETQY
TRBD2 TRBJ2-1 TRBV12-3/TRBV12-4 ASRISGGASNEQF
. TRBJ2-7 TRBV7-2 ASSRGFPSYEQY
TRBD1 TRBJ2-7 TRBV6-2/TRBV6-3 ASSPPGQGFNEQY
. TRBJ2-7 TRBV20-1 SARDVTNYEQY
. TRBJ2-3 TRBV14 ASSQETRTDTQY
. TRBJ2-5 TRBV3-1 ASSQAGREQETQY
. TRBJ2-1 TRBV11-2 ASRLGLTSYNEQF
. TRBJ1-3 TRBV20-1 SAPIGSGNTIY
. TRBJ1-2 TRBV12-3/TRBV12-4 ASSSDTFYGYT
. TRBJ2-7 TRBV20-1 SARDHRRRGYEQY
TRBD1 TRBJ2-6 TRBV11-1 ASSAPLIRGPGANVLT